This T cell receptor beta chain was identified in a study of T cell repertoires in cytomegalovirus infection. TCRdb passed the reads through MiXCR, listing each CDR3 protein once. This table has about 160,000 distinct CDR3 sequences, less than 25% appearing once. This clonotype showed up just a few times. No antigen is known for it. This CDR3 is 12 amino acids long. Germline CDR1 and CDR2: MNHEY and SMNVEV (reference sequence). The V end was cut by 4 bases, the J end by 4 bases, with 8 bases between. The source was CD8+ T cells from cultured PBMCs, collected from culture after CMV antigen stimulation. The chain is built from TRBV27 and TRBJ2-7; D possibly corresponds to TRBD2 (6 bases). The clonotype originates from a human donor in good health (CMV status not recorded). Some clones in this sample may be carry-over from other donors' samples. DNA of the CDR3: TGTGCCAGCAGTTCAGGAGGGTACGAGCAGTACTTC. Translation: CASSSGGYEQYF.